The 21 T cell receptor beta chains given below trace back to one sample, sequenced in a study of identical twins. One entry per CDR3 protein results from TCRdb running MiXCR on the 5' RACE reads. The repertoire holds approximately 190,000 distinct CDR3 sequences, more than 15% seen once, with 35% to 50% in the top ten. This sample also appeared in a second study, on T cells expressing NK-cell markers.

The specimen sequenced was CD8+ T cells sorted from blood. Receptors originate from a woman between 18 and 29 years old in good health.

The CDR3, as DNA: TGTGCCAGCAGTTCCGCGAGCGGGAGCAGCAATGAGCAGTTCTTC. The encoded protein is CASSSASGSSNEQFF. The gene calls are TRBV7-2 and TRBJ2-1; 8 positions match TRBD2. With V trimmed by 6 bases and J by 6 bases, 10 bases remained unmatched. Germline assignment: CDR1 SGHTA and CDR2 FQGNSA. The CDR3 loop spans 15 amino acids.

In this sample, this clonotype turned up many times. The V and J genes are TRBV20-1 and TRBJ2-4; D ambiguous. The length of the CDR3 is 13 residues. The germline V and J ends were trimmed by 2 bases and 3 bases, with 8 bases remaining between them. Germline assignment: CDR1 DFQATT and CDR2 SNEGSKA (reference sequence). CDR3 in DNA: TGCAGTGCTAGACTCGACTTCAAAAACATTCAGTACTTC. This sequence encodes CSARLDFKNIQYF.

A few counts support this clonotype. The V call is TRBV20-1, the J call TRBJ2-2; unclear D gene. V shed 1 base and J shed 3 bases, with 15 bases lying between them. This CDR3 is built from 16 residues. Per germline, CDR1 DFQATT and CDR2 SNEGSKA (reference sequence). CDR3 amino acids: CSARVRTHPDTGELFF. DNA for the CDR3: TGCAGTGCTAGAGTCCGGACCCACCCGGACACCGGGGAGCTGTTTTTT.

This clonotype was recorded at least ten times. The rearrangement links TRBV12-3 or TRBV12-4 to TRBJ1-1; the D is unclear. CDR3 length equals 12 residues. V was pared by 5 bases and J by 4 bases, with 8 bases between. The CDR3 region has the DNA TGTGCCAGCAGTACAGCGGGCACTGAAGCTTTCTTT. Translation gives CASSTAGTEAFF.

At least ten counts were recorded for this clonotype. The chain employs TRBV7-9 and TRBJ2-1; D not certain. This CDR3 is 13 amino acids long. V was clipped by 0 bases and J by 7 bases, with 7 bases between them. In germline, CDR1 is SEHNR, CDR2 FQNEAQ (reference sequence). CDR3 protein: CASSLALRNEQFF. CDR3 sequence (DNA): TGTGCCAGCAGCTTAGCGCTACGGAATGAGCAGTTCTTC.

This clonotype was picked up many times. This rearrangement joins TRBV7-6 to TRBJ2-1, with D tentatively TRBD1 or TRBD2 (5 bases each). Trimming cost V 5 bases and J 1 base, with 21 bases left between them. CDR3 length equals 18 residues. Germline values: CDR1 SGHVS, CDR2 FNYEAQ. For the CDR3, the DNA is TGTGCCAGCAGCCTAAACAGGTGGGAGTTCGGTTCCTACAATGAGCAGTTCTTC. It translates to CASSLNRWEFGSYNEQFF.

V usage is TRBV9 and J usage is TRBJ2-3; D call uncertain. V was clipped by 6 bases and J by 0 bases, with 17 bases between them. This CDR3 comprises 16 residues. Germline CDR1 SGDLS, CDR2 YYNGEE. As DNA, the CDR3 is TGTGCCAGCAACCCTGGACCAATCTCTAGCACAGATACGCAGTATTTT. Amino acid sequence: CASNPGPISSTDTQYF.

CDR3 residues: CASSPGGGYNEQFF. DNA for the CDR3: TGTGCCAGCAGCCCGGGGGGCGGATACAATGAGCAGTTCTTC. The chain couples TRBV7-2 to TRBJ2-1, with D tentatively TRBD2 (7 bases). Germline V CDR1 and CDR2: SGHTA, FQGNSA. The CDR3 is made up of 14 amino acids. V was pared by 5 bases and J by 4 bases, with 12 bases between.

The chain employs TRBV5-1 and TRBJ2-1, with D perhaps matching TRBD2 (6 bases). With 3 bases removed from V and 3 bases from J, the gap between germline ends came to 10 bases. The length of the CDR3 is 14 residues. Germline CDR1 is SGHRS and CDR2 is YFSETQ. For the CDR3, the DNA is TGCGCCAGCAGCTCTAGCGACCTCTACAATGAGCAGTTCTTC. It yields the protein CASSSSDLYNEQFF. The variable domain in full, completed from reference TRBV5-1 and TRBJ2-1, reads KAGVTQTPRYLIKTRGQQVTLSCSPISGHRSVSWYQQTPGQGLQFLFEYFSETQRNKGNFPGRFSGRQFSNSRSEMNVSTLELGDSALYLCASSSSDLYNEQFFGPGTRLTVL.

V gene TRBV4-1 combines with J gene TRBJ2-2, with a tentative D call TRBD2 (6 bases). The CDR3 is made up of 15 amino acids. V lost 3 bases and J 1 base, leaving 9 bases between the germline ends. The germline gives CDR1 MGHRA, CDR2 YSYEKL. CDR3: CASSHGSGNTGELFF. DNA for the CDR3: TGCGCCAGCAGCCATGGTAGCGGGAACACCGGGGAGCTGTTTTTT.

The chain has TRBV15 and TRBJ2-7; 7 bases fit TRBD1. The CDR3 contains 16 residues. From germline, CDR1 is LNHNV and CDR2 YYDKDF (reference sequence). V shed 0 bases and J 0 bases; nucleotides not matched to a gene: 5. The CDR3 sequence: CATSRDAGGISYEQYF. The CDR3 DNA is TGTGCCACCAGCAGAGATGCAGGGGGAATCTCCTACGAGCAGTACTTC.

This chain links TRBV11-2 with TRBJ2-4, with 7 bases lining up with TRBD2. This CDR3 comprises 14 residues. V was pared by 1 base and J by 8 bases, with 5 bases of the junction left unmatched. CDR1 and CDR2 (germline): SGHAT, FQNNGV. The CDR3 spells CASSLGVGGDIQYF. In nucleotides, the CDR3 is TGTGCCAGCAGCTTAGGGGTGGGAGGGGACATTCAGTACTTC.

This clonotype was counted between two and nine times. The chain employs TRBV7-9 and TRBJ2-7, with D uncertain. Per the germline V gene, CDR1 is SEHNR and CDR2 is FQNEAQ (reference sequence). Trimming shortened V by 1 base and J by 6 bases, and 13 bases separated the two germline ends. The CDR3 runs to 14 residues. The CDR3 sequence: CASSLVGSPSEQYF. CDR3 bases: TGTGCCAGCAGCTTAGTCGGCTCACCGTCCGAGCAGTACTTC. Full variable domain (remainder filled in from reference TRBV7-9 and TRBJ2-7): DTGVSQNPRHKITKRGQNVTFRCDPISEHNRLYWYRQTLGQGPEFLTYFQNEAQLEKSRLLSDRFSAERPKGSFSTLEIQRTEQGDSAMYLCASSLVGSPSEQYFGPGTRLTVT.

This clonotype appeared a few times. The chain recombines TRBV7-9 with TRBJ2-5; a weak D match, TRBD1 (5 bases). The CDR3 extends over 15 amino acids. Trimming took 3 bases from V and 5 from J, leaving 16 bases between them. The V gene's germline CDR1 is SEHNR and CDR2 FQNEAQ (reference sequence). CDR3: CASSLYVRGRETQYF. Here the CDR3 DNA reads TGTGCCAGCAGCTTGTACGTAAGGGGTCGGGAGACCCAGTACTTC.

The gene calls are TRBV12-3 or TRBV12-4 and TRBJ2-5; possible D gene TRBD2, 5 bases. This CDR3 is 13 amino acids long. Trimming took 6 bases from V and 5 from J, leaving 13 bases between them. CDR3 amino acids: CASSPGSRETQYF. CDR3 nucleotides: TGTGCCAGCAGCCCGGGGTCCCGGGAGACCCAGTACTTC.

Concerning this clonotype itself: A clone one base away is much larger, so this may be a read error. The rearrangement links TRBV6-2 or TRBV6-3 to TRBJ2-7; D is unclear. The germline V and J ends were trimmed by 7 bases and 7 bases, with 11 bases remaining between them. This CDR3 spans 11 amino acids. Per the germline V gene, CDR1 is MNHEY and CDR2 is SVGEGT. CDR3 sequence: CASTSAHEQYF. The CDR3 DNA is TGTGCCAGCACCTCAGCGCATGAGCAGTACTTC.

The chain combines TRBV10-3 with TRBJ2-3; the match to TRBD2 covers 14 bases. The trim removed 8 bases at V and 4 bases at J, leaving 8 bases unmatched. There are 16 residues in the CDR3. Per the germline V gene, CDR1 is ENHRY and CDR2 is SYGVKD. Written as DNA, the CDR3 is TGTGCCATCTCTGGGGGACTAGCGGGAGTAGCAGATACGCAGTATTTT. This translates into CAISGGLAGVADTQYF.

The J gene is TRBJ2-2, the V gene TRBV19, with a possible D match to TRBD1 (5 bases). The CDR3 has 14 amino acids. V was clipped by 3 bases and J by 6 bases, with 11 bases between them. Germline-derived CDR1 and CDR2 are LNHDA and SQIVND (reference sequence). In DNA, the CDR3 is TGTGCCAGTAGTATCAAGGGGTCGGCCGGGGAGCTGTTTTTT. Translation: CASSIKGSAGELFF.

Here the CDR3 reads CATRQSLYEQYF. Here the CDR3 DNA reads TGTGCCACCAGACAGAGCCTTTACGAGCAGTACTTC. The chain employs TRBV27 and TRBJ2-7; possibly TRBD1 for D (5 bases). CDR3 length equals 12 residues. Per germline, CDR1 MNHEY and CDR2 SMNVEV (reference sequence). Trimming stripped 10 bases from V and 4 bases from J, with 14 bases between.

The chain uses TRBV29-1 and TRBJ2-7; 10 bases line up with TRBD2. Trimming removed 5 bases from V and 7 bases from J; junction bases left unmatched: 5. This CDR3 has 12 residues. Germline CDR1 is SQVTM and CDR2 is ANQGSEA. Here the CDR3 reads CSVLLAGNEQYF. Written as DNA, the CDR3 is TGCAGCGTTCTACTAGCGGGGAATGAGCAGTACTTC.

This clonotype has at least ten counts. CDR3 DNA sequence: TGTGCCAGCAGTCCCTTAGCGGGAGGAGGCGAGCAGTACTTC. Residues: CASSPLAGGGEQYF. The chain is built from TRBV12-3 or TRBV12-4 and TRBJ2-7, with 10 bases aligning to TRBD2. The CDR3 has 14 residues. V was clipped by 5 bases and J by 6 bases; unmatched bases: 7.